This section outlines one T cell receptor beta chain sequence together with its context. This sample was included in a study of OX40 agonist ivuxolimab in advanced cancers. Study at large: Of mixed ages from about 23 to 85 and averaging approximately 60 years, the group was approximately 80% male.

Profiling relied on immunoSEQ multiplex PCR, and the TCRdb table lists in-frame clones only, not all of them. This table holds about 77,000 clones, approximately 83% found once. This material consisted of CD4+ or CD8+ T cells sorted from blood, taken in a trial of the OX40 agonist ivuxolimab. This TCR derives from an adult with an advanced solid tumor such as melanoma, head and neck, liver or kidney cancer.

The CDR3 sequence is CASSPLPLNTEAFF. The CDR3 region has the DNA TGTGCCAGTAGTCCTTTACCGCTGAACACTGAAGCTTTCTTT. V gene TRBV19 combines with J gene TRBJ1-1; D is undetermined. The V end lost 5 bases, the J end lost 0 bases, and 10 bases lay between the germline ends. CDR1 is LNHDA and CDR2 is SQIVND in the germline V gene (reference sequence). The CDR3 contains 14 residues.